The rows below give T cell receptor beta chains drawn from one sample of a study of beta chain features in type 1 diabetes. The assay was immunoSEQ multiplex PCR, and TCRdb's table has in-frame clones only and misses some. This table has about 450,000 clones, about 10% appearing once. The sample was naive CD4+ T cells from blood. The receptors here all came from a woman younger than 35 in good health. The CDR3 runs from the conserved cysteine through the conserved F or W.

j_gene | v_gene | CDR3aa
TRBJ2-2 | TRBV5-4 | CASSFENRVTGELFF
TRBJ1-4 | TRBV30 | CAWSNYEKLFF
TRBJ2-5 | TRBV21-1 | CASSKGNGGQETQYF
TRBJ2-5 | TRBV13 | CASSIRQIQETQYF
TRBJ1-2 | TRBV4-3 | CASSLLTGGTRYGYTF
TRBJ2-1 | TRBV10-3 | CASRLAGGDEQFF
TRBJ2-2 | TRBV9 | CASSVPAGENTGELFF
TRBJ1-1 | TRBV4-1 | CASSREGVWTEAFF
TRBJ2-1 | TRBV6-6 | CASSRDYNEQFF
TRBJ2-5 | TRBV9 | CASSVATGTGQETQYF
TRBJ2-1 | TRBV9 | CASSVDGGGLNEQFF
TRBJ2-3 | TRBV20-1 | CSARGIDTQYF
TRBJ2-1 | TRBV5-1 | CASSLVAGMINEQFF
TRBJ1-4 | TRBV7-8 | CASSLDSVRGASKLFF
TRBJ1-2 | TRBV30 | CAWSVVDGVGYTF
TRBJ2-5 | TRBV30 | CAWSVLETQYF
TRBJ2-5 | TRBV5-1 | CASSLARQSQETQYF
TRBJ2-3 | TRBV2 | CASRLAGGSTDTQYF
TRBJ2-3 | TRBV19 | CASSAGPHTDTQYF
TRBJ1-2 | TRBV15 | CATSRGGGYGYTF
TRBJ1-5 | TRBV4-2 | CASSQDLGVVAQHF
TRBJ2-7 | TRBV4-2 | CASSHKRQVSYEQYF
TRBJ2-5 | TRBV7-2 | CASSSGGAQETQYF
TRBJ1-5 | TRBV19 | CASRTTGQGLGQPQHF
TRBJ2-5 | TRBV7-8 | CASSPDRETQYF
TRBJ1-2 | TRBV7-9 | CASSTAGGGGRGYTF
TRBJ1-2 | TRBV28 | CASSGTNYGYTF
TRBJ2-1 | TRBV18 | CASSLLLPTGGNEQFF
TRBJ2-7 | TRBV7-2 | CASSIGAYEQYF
TRBJ2-3 | TRBV29-1 | CSVEGLAGVSTDTQYF
TRBJ1-6 | TRBV7-9 | CASSSPAGPNSPLHF
TRBJ2-5 | TRBV5-4 | CASSLVLAGQETQYF
TRBJ2-5 | TRBV29-1 | CSVALAGGPPETQYF
TRBJ2-3 | TRBV5-1 | CASVRGDSGTQYF
TRBJ2-1 | TRBV2 | CASSEEQGSNEQFF
TRBJ2-1 | TRBV28 | CASSLPQSYNEQFF
TRBJ2-2 | TRBV5-1 | CASSPGDTGELFF
TRBJ2-5 | TRBV7-2 | CASSFLAGSLQETQYF
TRBJ1-6 | TRBV7-3 | CASSLMGGYSPLHF
TRBJ2-1 | TRBV18 | CASAPSADSYNEQFF
TRBJ2-5 | TRBV14 | CASSQETGVETQYF
TRBJ1-3 | TRBV4-2 | CASSQVSAGNTIYF
TRBJ2-7 | TRBV7-9 | CASSLAGSYEQYF
TRBJ2-3 | TRBV7-9 | CASSRLYF
TRBJ2-3 | TRBV7-7 | CASSPSGGADTQYF
TRBJ1-4 | TRBV4-3 | CASSQASSYNEKLFF
TRBJ1-2 | TRBV7-9 | CASSFILVYGYTF
TRBJ2-1 | TRBV6-1 | CASSGRLAGYNEQFF
TRBJ2-4 | TRBV7-2 | CASSPWGQGLNIQYF
TRBJ2-2 | TRBV7-8 | CASSTGLAGDTGELFF
TRBJ1-1 | TRBV9 | CASSVQGDYGTEAFF
TRBJ2-1 | TRBV28 | CASSLRSEQFF
TRBJ2-2 | TRBV4-3 | CASSPGLITGELFF
TRBJ2-7 | TRBV18 | CASSLSGAVYEQYF
TRBJ2-5 | TRBV4-2 | CASSQGLDRVGQETQYF
TRBJ1-6 | TRBV14 | CASSQVRTSPLHF
TRBJ2-7 | TRBV7-2 | CASSLVPGEGEQYF
TRBJ2-1 | TRBV18 | CASSPWPDEQFF